These T cell receptor beta chains were read from a single sample in a study of blood T cell repertoires in COVID-19. Assay used: immunoSEQ multiplex PCR; TCRdb lists only in-frame clones, some missing. The sample holds about 250,000 clones, 83% seen once. Specimen: peripheral blood. Receptors were obtained from a man older than 75 with acute or convalescent COVID-19. CDR3s include the opening cysteine and the closing phenylalanine or tryptophan. A D gene is named only where the DNA matches it firmly. Where a row states a size, it is once, few, many or the class of an expanded clone; other rows omit it.

D	size	V	J	CDR3	DNA
-	-	TRBV2	TRBJ1-4	CASSTVTPVF	TGTGCCAGCAGTACCGTAACTCCCGTCTTT
-	-	TRBV15	TRBJ2-3	CATSRDGGLSTDTQYF	TGTGCCACCAGCAGAGATGGAGGTCTTAGCACAGATACGCAGTATTTT
-	-	TRBV19	TRBJ2-3	CASSLAGALTTTDTQYF	TGTGCCAGTAGTTTGGCGGGGGCCCTCACCACCACAGATACGCAGTATTTT
-	-	TRBV5-1	TRBJ1-2	CASSLAQGIGYTF	TGCGCCAGCAGCTTGGCCCAGGGTATAGGCTACACCTTC
-	few	TRBV11-2	TRBJ2-1	CASSLGFVAGEQFF	TGTGCCAGCAGCTTAGGATTCGTAGCCGGGGAGCAGTTCTTC
-	-	TRBV3-1/TRBV3-2	TRBJ1-4	CASSQVGVEKLFF	TGTGCCAGCAGCCAAGTCGGGGTTGAAAAACTGTTTTTT
TRBD2	-	TRBV4-1	TRBJ2-3	CASSPTSGRAGTDTQYF	TGCGCCAGCAGCCCTACTAGCGGGAGGGCTGGTACAGATACGCAGTATTTT
-	once	TRBV5-8	TRBJ1-1	CASTKGGEATALRAFF	TGTGCCAGCACCAAGGGGGGGGAGGCAACCGCCCTGCGGGCTTTCTTT
-	-	TRBV7-2	TRBJ2-2	CASSLGSRGTGELFF	TGTGCCAGCAGCTTAGGGTCTAGGGGCACCGGGGAGCTGTTTTTT
TRBD1	-	TRBV5-1	TRBJ2-5	CASKLSRGSQETQYF	TGCGCCAGCAAGCTGTCCAGGGGGTCGCAAGAGACCCAGTACTTC
-	few	TRBV11-2	TRBJ2-2	CASSLDYTGELFF	TGTGCCAGCAGCTTAGACTACACCGGGGAGCTGTTTTTT
TRBD1	-	TRBV6-6	TRBJ1-4	CASSQQGIFEKLFF	TGTGCCAGCAGTCAACAGGGGATATTCGAAAAACTGTTTTTT
TRBD2	-	TRBV7-3	TRBJ2-1	CASSSGTSLHEQFF	TGTGCCAGCAGCTCCGGGACTAGCCTCCATGAGCAGTTCTTC
-	once	TRBV4-1	TRBJ1-5	CASSQDGNRNQPQHF	TGCGCCAGCAGCCAAGATGGAAACAGGAATCAGCCCCAGCATTTT
-	-	TRBV4-1	TRBJ1-4	CASSQSGATNEKLFF	TGCGCCAGCAGCCAAAGCGGGGCAACTAATGAAAAACTGTTTTTT
-	once	TRBV5-1	TRBJ1-4	CASSPQWAGEKLFF	TGCGCCAGCAGCCCACAGTGGGCGGGTGAAAAACTGTTTTTT
TRBD2	few	TRBV27	TRBJ2-1	CASSLVLASNEQFF	TGTGCCAGCAGCCTCGTACTAGCGAGCAATGAGCAGTTCTTC
-	-	TRBV2	TRBJ2-5	CAFKGAVETQYF	TGTGCCTTTAAAGGGGCCGTCGAGACCCAGTACTTC
-	once	TRBV11-2	TRBJ2-5	CASSTFRETQYF	TGTGCCAGCAGTACCTTCCGGGAGACCCAGTACTTC
TRBD1	-	TRBV10-2	TRBJ1-1	CASSVTGGTEAFF	TGCGCCAGCAGCGTGACAGGGGGCACTGAAGCTTTCTTT
-	-	TRBV14	TRBJ2-3	CASSQGGGYTDTQYF	TGTGCCAGCAGCCAAGGAGGGGGTTACACAGATACGCAGTATTTT
TRBD2	-	TRBV7-9	TRBJ2-1	CASSLLLAGNEQFF	TGTGCCAGCAGCTTATTACTAGCGGGAAATGAGCAGTTCTTC
TRBD1	few	TRBV24-1	TRBJ1-1	CATSAGGMNTEAFF	TGTGCCACCAGTGCAGGGGGCATGAACACTGAAGCTTTCTTT
-	-	TRBV28	TRBJ2-7	CASSTPDRSRYEQYF	TGTGCCAGCAGTACTCCCGACAGGTCCCGGTACGAGCAGTACTTC
-	few	TRBV10-3	TRBJ2-3	CAGRGPEATDTQYF	TGTGCCGGCCGAGGGCCTGAAGCGACAGATACGCAGTATTTT
-	-	TRBV30	TRBJ1-2	CAWSMTENYGYTF	TGTGCCTGGAGTATGACGGAGAACTATGGCTACACCTTC
-	-	TRBV19	TRBJ1-1	CASSQGRTEAFF	TGTGCCAGCTCACAGGGAAGGACTGAAGCTTTCTTT
-	-	TRBV19	TRBJ1-1	CASSIGGGIPEAFF	TGTGCCAGTAGTATCGGGGGGGGAATCCCTGAAGCTTTCTTT
-	-	TRBV11-2	TRBJ2-7	CASSLVPTGSSAGSYEQYF	TGTGCCAGCAGCTTAGTGCCCACAGGGTCGAGCGCGGGCTCCTACGAGCAGTACTTC
TRBD1	-	TRBV5-1	TRBJ2-3	CASRTGTFSTDTQYF	TGCGCCAGCAGGACAGGGACATTTAGCACAGATACGCAGTATTTT
TRBD2	-	TRBV5-1	TRBJ2-7	CASSLGTAGSSYEQYF	TGCGCCAGCAGCTTGGGCACAGCGGGAAGTTCCTACGAGCAGTACTTC
-	-	TRBV18	TRBJ1-2	CASSSNRVLEGNYGYTF	TGTGCCAGCTCAAGTAACAGGGTACTTGAGGGTAACTATGGCTACACCTTC
-	-	TRBV6-5	TRBJ2-7	CASSPLYGGLYEQYF	TGTGCCAGCAGCCCACTTTATGGGGGACTCTACGAGCAGTACTTC
-	-	TRBV11-2	TRBJ2-1	CASSLVNRDIYYNEQFF	TGTGCCAGCAGCTTAGTTAATAGGGACATATACTACAATGAGCAGTTCTTC